A single sample is the source of the 20 T cell receptor beta chains below, sequenced in a study of T cell clonotyping in hematopoietic cell transplantation. Sequenced by immunoSEQ multiplex PCR; TCRdb stores in-frame clones only, minus some. The profile shows roughly 14,000 clones, approximately 90% of them singletons. Source: PBMCs, taken 100 days after allogeneic stem cell transplant. These receptors were collected from a male patient between 45 and 60 years old who had an allogeneic stem cell transplant from an unrelated donor, so T cells may come from the graft donor. Some clones in this sample may be carry-over from other donors' samples.

The genes are TRBV4-1 and TRBJ2-2; 13 bases are a match to TRBD2. The CDR3 totals 22 residues. J gave up 2 bases and V 2 bases, and 17 bases lay outside the gene matches. The germline V gene has CDR1 MGHRA and CDR2 YSYEKL. The DNA for the CDR3 is TGCGCCAGCAGCCAAATATTGGGAGTGCGGACTAGCGGGAGTGTCAACACCGGGGAGCTGTTTTTT. Translated: CASSQILGVRTSGSVNTGELFF.

The chain combines TRBV11-2 with TRBJ2-7; 8 bases fit TRBD2. Trimming at V came to 5 bases and at J to 4 bases, leaving 10 bases not matched to a gene. CDR1 is SGHAT and CDR2 is FQNNGV in the germline V gene. The CDR3 spans 15 residues. CDR3 sequence (DNA): TGTGCCAGCAGCCAGGGGCGCGGGGGGTTTTACGAGCAGTACTTC. Its protein is CASSQGRGGFYEQYF.

This sequence joins TRBV4-2 and TRBJ2-6; D not certain. There are 17 residues in the CDR3. Trimming shortened V by 4 bases and J by 4 bases, and 17 bases separated the two germline ends. Germline V lookup: CDR1 LGHNA, CDR2 YNFKEQ. As DNA, the CDR3 is TGTGCCAGCAGCCCAACGAGCCGGGCCGGGGGGGCCAACGTCCTGACTTTC. It specifies CASSPTSRAGGANVLTF.

The rearrangement uses TRBV7-2 and TRBJ2-3, with 8 nucleotides matching TRBD1. The CDR3 has 15 amino acids. The trim removed 0 bases at V and 4 bases at J, leaving 3 bases unmatched. From germline, CDR1 is SGHTA and CDR2 FQGNSA. The CDR3 DNA sequence: TGTGCCAGCAGCTTAGCGCTACAGGGGGCAGATACGCAGTATTTT. Residues: CASSLALQGADTQYF.

This clone appeared a few times. Other DNA sequences within the sample encode an identical CDR3. The chain combines TRBV9 with TRBJ2-3; D could derive from TRBD1 or TRBD2 (6 bases each). The CDR3 is 15 amino acids. Germline assignment: CDR1 SGDLS and CDR2 YYNGEE. Trimming took 0 bases from V and 3 from J, leaving 11 bases between them. The CDR3 sequence is CASSVEQGRTDTQYF. CDR3 bases: TGTGCCAGCAGCGTAGAGCAGGGGAGGACAGATACGCAGTATTTT.

The V call is TRBV27, the J call TRBJ2-2, with D maybe TRBD2 (5 bases). Germline V CDR1 and CDR2: MNHEY, SMNVEV (reference sequence). This CDR3 comprises 15 residues. Trimming shortened V by 3 bases and J by 4 bases, and 12 bases separated the two germline ends. The CDR3 bases are TGTGCCAGCAGTTTCGGCGGGCCGGGCACCGGGGAGCTGTTTTTT. Protein product: CASSFGGPGTGELFF.

This clone was seen a few times. V and J are TRBV2 and TRBJ1-5, with 8 bases aligning to TRBD1. Unmatched junction bases numbered 5, after V lost 9 bases and J lost 4 bases. Germline V lookup: CDR1 SNHLY, CDR2 FYNNEI. This CDR3 is built from 13 residues. The CDR3 DNA reads TGTGCCAGTCAGGGGGCTGGTAATCAGCCCCAGCATTTT. Protein sequence: CASQGAGNQPQHF.

This sequence joins TRBV19 and TRBJ1-1; D is uncertain. Trimming took 3 bases from V and 3 from J, leaving 11 bases between them. This CDR3 has 14 residues. Germline V gene lookup returns CDR1 LNHDA and CDR2 SQIVND (reference sequence). The CDR3 is CASSIPGYHTEAFF. In DNA, the CDR3 is TGTGCCAGTAGTATCCCAGGTTACCACACTGAAGCTTTCTTT.

This clone has only one observation. The V and J genes are TRBV30 and TRBJ2-5; possibly TRBD1 or TRBD2 for D (5 bases each). The DNA matches TRBJ2-7 better at its end, which makes the J call doubtful. The CDR3 is 14 amino acids. Germline V lookup: CDR1 GTSNPN, CDR2 SVGIG (reference sequence). CDR3 bases: TGTGCCTGGAGAAACTCCGGGGCCTCCTACGAGCAGTACTTC. Protein: CAWRNSGASYEQYF.

The rearrangement joins TRBV6-1 to TRBJ2-6; no firm D call. The CDR3 spans 16 residues. Germline CDR1 is MNHNS and CDR2 is SASEGT. Deletions cut 4 bases from V and 0 bases from J, with 10 bases between. The CDR3 loop reads CASSGSVTSGANVLTF. CDR3 sequence (DNA): TGTGCCAGCAGTGGGTCAGTTACCTCTGGGGCCAACGTCCTGACTTTC.

The gene calls are TRBV30 and TRBJ2-5, with 12 bases that match TRBD2. The end of the DNA fits TRBJ2-7 better, so the J call may be wrong. Germline lookup yields CDR1 GTSNPN and CDR2 SVGIG (reference sequence). The CDR3 covers 17 residues. The CDR3 region is CAWSAGTSGYGSYEQYF. The DNA for the CDR3 is TGTGCCTGGAGCGCCGGGACTAGCGGGTACGGATCCTACGAGCAGTACTTC.

This clone was detected only once. The rearrangement joins TRBV6-5 to TRBJ1-6; no clear D. CDR3 length: 15 amino acids. Germline V gene lookup returns CDR1 MNHEY and CDR2 SVGAGI. V was pared by 2 bases and J by 8 bases, with 13 bases between. CDR3 in DNA: TGTGCCAGCAGTTACAGCGGAAGAGAGGATTCACCCCTCCACTTT. Translating gives CASSYSGREDSPLHF.

The gene calls are TRBV5-1 and TRBJ2-3; no firm D call. The ends were cut back, 3 bases at V and 2 bases at J, with 13 bases in the middle. Germline V CDR1 and CDR2: SGHRS, YFSETQ. The CDR3 is 15 residues long. The CDR3 nucleotides read TGCGCCAGCAGCTGGACGGCCCAACCCACAGATACGCAGTATTTT. It specifies CASSWTAQPTDTQYF.

The chain employs TRBV9 and TRBJ1-1, with D tentatively TRBD1 (6 bases). This CDR3 is built from 15 residues. Germline V CDR1 and CDR2: SGDLS, YYNGEE. V gave up 0 bases and J gave up 1 base, with 10 bases separating them. The CDR3 sequence: CASSVAGAANTEAFF. Written as DNA, the CDR3 is TGTGCCAGCAGCGTAGCGGGGGCTGCGAACACTGAAGCTTTCTTT. The full variable domain, its missing parts supplied by reference TRBV9 and TRBJ1-1, is DSGVTQTPKHLITATGQRVTLRCSPRSGDLSVYWYQQSLDQGLQFLIQYYNGEERAKGNILERFSAQQFPDLHSELNLSSLELGDSALYFCASSVAGAANTEAFFGQGTRLTVV.

The rearrangement uses TRBV9 and TRBJ2-3; D gene uncertain. V was clipped by 6 bases and J by 4 bases, with 12 bases between them. CDR1 SGDLS and CDR2 YYNGEE come from the germline V gene. This CDR3 has 13 residues. The CDR3 region is CASNRPFSDTQYF. CDR3 bases: TGTGCCAGCAACCGTCCCTTTTCAGATACGCAGTATTTT.

The chain carries TRBV5-6 and TRBJ1-3; no firm D call. The V gene lost 0 bases and the J gene lost 0 bases, with 7 bases spanning the gap. There are 15 residues in the CDR3. CDR1 and CDR2 from the germline V gene are SGHDT and YYEEEE. The CDR3 sequence is CASSLAAVSGNTIYF. The CDR3 DNA is TGTGCCAGCAGCTTGGCCGCTGTCTCTGGAAACACCATATATTTT.

This chain uses TRBV4-1 with TRBJ1-2; 9 bases map to TRBD1. Germline V gene lookup returns CDR1 MGHRA and CDR2 YSYEKL. V dropped 0 bases and J dropped 7; count of bases not matched to a gene: 6. The CDR3 runs to 15 residues. The DNA of the CDR3 is TGCGCCAGCAGCCAAGATGAGGGGACAGGGTTTGGCTACACCTTC. Protein product: CASSQDEGTGFGYTF.

This clone showed up just once. The rearrangement uses TRBV5-4 and TRBJ2-5, with D hard to call. Germline assignment: CDR1 SGHNT and CDR2 YYREEE (reference sequence). V was trimmed by 0 bases and J by 5 bases, leaving 14 bases between them. The CDR3 contains 15 residues. CDR3 nucleotide sequence: TGTGCCAGCAGCTTGGATCCAAGGGCAACGGAGACCCAGTACTTC. Its translation: CASSLDPRATETQYF. Variable domain in full (rest from reference TRBV5-4 and TRBJ2-5): ETGVTQSPTHLIKTRGQQVTLRCSSQSGHNTVSWYQQALGQGPQFIFQYYREEENGRGNFPPRFSGLQFPNYSSELNVNALELDDSALYLCASSLDPRATETQYFGPGTRLLVL.

This sequence joins TRBV29-1 and TRBJ2-5, with D unresolved. Per germline, CDR1 SQVTM and CDR2 ANQGSEA. CDR3 size: 13 residues. Trimming stripped 6 bases from V and 5 bases from J, with 16 bases between. For the CDR3, the DNA is TGCAGCGTCGACCCCTACGCTAAGGAGACCCAGTACTTC. Translating it yields CSVDPYAKETQYF.

The sample holds one count of this clone. V usage is TRBV29-1 and J usage is TRBJ2-1, with D unresolved. CDR1 and CDR2 (germline): SQVTM, ANQGSEA. Between the trimmed V and J ends, which lost 2 bases and 5 bases, there was a span of 16 bases. The CDR3 is made up of 15 amino acids. In DNA form, the CDR3 reads TGCAGCGTTGAAAGGGCCCAGCGAGAAGACAATGAGCAGTTCTTC. Translated, it gives CSVERAQREDNEQFF.